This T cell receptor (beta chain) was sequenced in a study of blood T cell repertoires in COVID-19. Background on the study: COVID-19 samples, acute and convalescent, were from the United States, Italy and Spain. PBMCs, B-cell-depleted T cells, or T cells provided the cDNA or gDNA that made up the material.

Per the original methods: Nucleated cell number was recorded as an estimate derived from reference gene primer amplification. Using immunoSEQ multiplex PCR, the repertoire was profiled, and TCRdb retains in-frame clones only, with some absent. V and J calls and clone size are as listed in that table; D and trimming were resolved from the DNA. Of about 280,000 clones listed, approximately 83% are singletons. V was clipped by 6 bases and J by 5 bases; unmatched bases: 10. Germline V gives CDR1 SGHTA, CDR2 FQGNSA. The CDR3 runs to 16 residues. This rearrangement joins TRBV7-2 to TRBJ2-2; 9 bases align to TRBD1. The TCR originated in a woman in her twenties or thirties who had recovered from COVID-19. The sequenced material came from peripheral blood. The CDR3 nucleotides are TGTGCCAGCAGAACTCCGGGACAGGGACGGACCGGGGAGCTGTTTTTT. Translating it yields CASRTPGQGRTGELFF.